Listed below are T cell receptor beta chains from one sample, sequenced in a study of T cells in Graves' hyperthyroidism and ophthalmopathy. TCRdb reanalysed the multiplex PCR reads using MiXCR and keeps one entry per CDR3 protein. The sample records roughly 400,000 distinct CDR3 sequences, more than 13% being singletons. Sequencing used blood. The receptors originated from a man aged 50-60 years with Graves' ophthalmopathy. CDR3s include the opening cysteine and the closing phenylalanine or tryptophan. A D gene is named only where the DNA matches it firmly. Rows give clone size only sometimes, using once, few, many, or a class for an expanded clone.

TGTGCCAGTAGTATGGGACTGAGTTCAACTAATGAAAAACTGTTTTTT	CASSMGLSSTNEKLFF	NA	NA	TRBV19	TRBJ1-4
TGTGCCACCAGTGATTTACAGGGGTGGGCTTTCTTT	CATSDLQGWAFF	TRBD1	NA	TRBV24-1	TRBJ1-1
TGTGCCAGCAGCCAAGGGGTGCGAGACTCTCAGCCCCAGCATTTT	CASSQGVRDSQPQHF	NA	few	TRBV3-1	TRBJ1-5
TGCAGCGTTGCAGGGACAGGGATCAATGAGCAGTTCTTC	CSVAGTGINEQFF	TRBD1	NA	TRBV29-1	TRBJ2-1
TGTGCCAGCAGTTCTAGGGGGGGACAGGGATTCCCCTACGAGCAGTACTTC	CASSSRGGQGFPYEQYF	TRBD1	many	TRBV12-3/TRBV12-4	TRBJ2-7
TGTGCCAGCACCAGATCAACGGACGGTATCTATGGCTACACCTTC	CASTRSTDGIYGYTF	NA	many	TRBV2	TRBJ1-2
TGCGCCAGCAGCCACGGACCGCGGACAGGGTCGCGCAATGAGCAGTTCTTC	CASSHGPRTGSRNEQFF	TRBD1	few	TRBV5-1	TRBJ2-1
TGTGCCAGCACCGGAGTACAGGGGGCTTCCACTGAAGCTTTCTTT	CASTGVQGASTEAFF	TRBD1	many	TRBV6-1	TRBJ1-1
TGCGCCAGCAGCACGGGACTAGTCGGGAATGAGCAGTTCTTC	CASSTGLVGNEQFF	TRBD2	many	TRBV5-1	TRBJ2-1
TGTGCCAGCAGCCAAGACGCAGGGGGCCTACAGCCCCAGCATTTT	CASSQDAGGLQPQHF	TRBD1	many	TRBV3-1	TRBJ1-5
TGCAGTGCTAGAGATCCGAAGGGGAACACTGAAGCTTTCTTT	CSARDPKGNTEAFF	NA	NA	TRBV20-1	TRBJ1-1
TGTGCCAGCAGCCAAGGGACTACGGGGTCGTACAATGAGCAGTTCTTC	CASSQGTTGSYNEQFF	TRBD2	many	TRBV7-6	TRBJ2-1
TGTGCCTGGACGGAGTTAGATACGCAGTATTTT	CAWTELDTQYF	NA	many	TRBV30	TRBJ2-3
TGTGCCACCAGCAGAGATCTACGGACAGGGGGCCCCTACGAGCAGTACTTC	CATSRDLRTGGPYEQYF	TRBD1	few	TRBV15	TRBJ2-7
TGTGCCAGTAGTGGTCCAGGTCAGCCCCAGCATTTT	CASSGPGQPQHF	NA	NA	TRBV19	TRBJ1-5
TGTGCCAGCAGTTTGGGATTTTCGAGCTCCTACGAGCAGTACTTC	CASSLGFSSSYEQYF	NA	many	TRBV28	TRBJ2-7
TGTGCCACCAGTGACCCCGGGACGACTGGCCAAGAGACCCAGTACTTC	CATSDPGTTGQETQYF	NA	NA	TRBV24-1	TRBJ2-5
TGTGCCAGCAGCGCTACCCCTCGGACAGGGGGCCAAGAGACCCAGTACTTC	CASSATPRTGGQETQYF	TRBD1	many	TRBV3-1	TRBJ2-5
TGTGCCAGTGACAGGGGTTTAGTCAAAAACATTCAGTACTTC	CASDRGLVKNIQYF	TRBD1	few	TRBV19	TRBJ2-4
TGTGCCAGCAGTTTATCGGCTACGACAGGGGGGAGTCAGCCCCAGCATTTT	CASSLSATTGGSQPQHF	TRBD1	many	TRBV27	TRBJ1-5
TGCAGTGCCAACAGGGGGCGGACGGGAAGCACTGAAGCTTTCTTT	CSANRGRTGSTEAFF	TRBD1	many	TRBV20-1	TRBJ1-1
TGTGCCAGCCGAAGACTAGCGGGTAGTTCCAGCTCCTACAATGAGCAGTTCTTC	CASRRLAGSSSSYNEQFF	TRBD2	few	TRBV5-6	TRBJ2-1
TGCGCCAGCAGCTTGACTAGCGGGAGTGTGAACGAGCAGTACTTC	CASSLTSGSVNEQYF	TRBD2	NA	TRBV7-6	TRBJ2-7
TGTGCCAGCAGCCAAGTTCCCCAAACAGGGGATGGCTACACCTTC	CASSQVPQTGDGYTF	TRBD1	NA	TRBV3-1	TRBJ1-2
TGTGCCAGCAGCCGGCAAGGACAGGATCGCGAGCAGTACTTC	CASSRQGQDREQYF	TRBD1	many	TRBV7-8	TRBJ2-7
TGTGCCAGCTCACTACGGGACTCACGGAATGAGCAGTTCTTC	CASSLRDSRNEQFF	NA	few	TRBV27	TRBJ2-1
TGCGCCAGCAGCTTGGGTCAGACTTCGGATACGCAGTATTTT	CASSLGQTSDTQYF	NA	few	TRBV5-1	TRBJ2-3
TGTGCCAGCAAGGGGCAACACTATGGCTACACCTTC	CASKGQHYGYTF	NA	many	TRBV28	TRBJ1-2